The present T cell receptor beta chain was sequenced within a study of shared clonotypes between healthy human individuals. The CDR3 consists of 15 residues. Germline V gene data show CDR1 as SGHNT and CDR2 as YYREEE (reference sequence). Trimming removed 1 base from V and 1 base from J; junction bases left unmatched: 4. Profiled with immunoSEQ multiplex PCR; TCRdb holds only in-frame clones, not every one. This sample has around 2.5 million clones, with roughly 93% found just once. V and J are TRBV5-4 and TRBJ2-5, with 7 bases lining up with TRBD1. Sequencing was performed on naive CD4+ T cells from PBMCs. The subset is: CD45RA+ positively selected. The sequence was collected from a man aged 18-30 years in good health. Some clones in this sample may be carry-over from other donors' samples. CDR3 DNA sequence: TGTGCCAGCAGCTTGCTTTCAGGGGGCCAAGAGACCCAGTACTTC. This sequence encodes CASSLLSGGQETQYF.